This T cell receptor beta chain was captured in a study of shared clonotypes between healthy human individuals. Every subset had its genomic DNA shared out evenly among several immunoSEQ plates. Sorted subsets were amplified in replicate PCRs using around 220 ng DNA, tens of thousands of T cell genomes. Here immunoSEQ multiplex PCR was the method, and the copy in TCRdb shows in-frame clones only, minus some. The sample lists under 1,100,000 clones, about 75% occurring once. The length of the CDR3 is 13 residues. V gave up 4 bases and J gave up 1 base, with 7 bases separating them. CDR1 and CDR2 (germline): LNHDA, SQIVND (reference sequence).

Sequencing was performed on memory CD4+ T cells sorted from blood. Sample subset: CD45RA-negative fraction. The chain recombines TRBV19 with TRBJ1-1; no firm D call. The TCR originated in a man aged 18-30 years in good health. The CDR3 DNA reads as TGTGCCAGTAGTAATACCGCGAACACTGAAGCTTTCTTT. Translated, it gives CASSNTANTEAFF.